This T cell receptor (beta chain) was identified during a study of cytomegalovirus exposure and HLA in healthy donors. From the approximately 120-subject validation cohort, which was separate from the roughly 690-subject first cohort, the donors were drawn. V was cut by 0 bases and J by 7 bases, with 16 bases left in between. There are 16 residues in the CDR3. Germline assignment: CDR1 SGHDT and CDR2 YYEEEE. General study findings and limits: The investigators catalogued 150 or so TCR beta chains as cytomegalovirus-associated. Under in vitro conditions, a few CMV-associated chains were confirmed as specific for CMV antigens.

Regarding this clone: Its specificity is not known.

Profiling relied on immunoSEQ multiplex PCR, and the TCRdb table lists in-frame clones only, not all of them. This repertoire shows about 330,000 clones, around 90% found once; its top ten account for approximately 1.2%. The chain recombines TRBV5-6 with TRBJ1-4; the D gene is possibly TRBD1 (6 bases). Sequences were obtained from PBMCs. The clonotype originates from a woman younger than 45 in good health and CMV-seropositive. The CDR3 reads CASSLDAGDISEKLFF. CDR3 nucleotides: TGTGCCAGCAGCTTGGATGCAGGGGACATCTCTGAAAAACTGTTTTTT.